Listed below are T cell receptor beta chains from one sample, sequenced in a study of T cell responses to AZD1222 COVID-19 vaccine. Sequencing was performed with immunoSEQ multiplex PCR; in TCRdb, only in-frame clones are kept and a portion is missing. The sample has more than 75,000 clones; around nine tenths are singletons. The input for sequencing was peripheral blood, taken 28 days after the second AZD1222 dose. The receptors originated from an adult who received the AZD1222 COVID-19 vaccine. The CDR3 runs from the conserved cysteine through the conserved F or W.

V	length	J	CDR3
TRBV5-1	11	TRBJ1-1	CASSLGSEAFF
TRBV28	17	TRBJ2-5	CASSLTGLPQGSETQYF
TRBV2	14	TRBJ2-4	CASSVSELPNIQYF
TRBV5-1	15	TRBJ1-4	CASSLGQGWYEKLFF
TRBV5-3	13	TRBJ2-7	CARSFIPSYEQYF
TRBV4-1	13	TRBJ2-3	CASSPASTDTQYF
TRBV28	13	TRBJ2-1	CASSPPWGNEQFF
TRBV6-2/TRBV6-3	16	TRBJ2-5	CASSYDMGLPQETQYF
TRBV27	16	TRBJ2-3	CASSPMGSGNRDTQYF
TRBV7-9	16	TRBJ2-5	CASSSEIRGGRGTQYF
TRBV12-3/TRBV12-4	13	TRBJ1-1	CASSLRDSTEAFF
TRBV15	17	TRBJ2-7	CATSREMGTGLSYEQYF